This T cell receptor beta chain was found in a study of cytomegalovirus exposure and HLA in healthy donors. Across the study: An analysis done earlier identified fewer than 140 million unique TCR beta sequences from 190 million or so T cells. Study-level results: Accurate predictions that matched the HLA-A and HLA-B alleles of most subjects were reportedly made from TCR beta sequences. A later analysis associated 16,000 or so TCR beta sequences with HLA alleles at a 0.05 false discovery rate.

The study ran its PCR with 60 Vbeta and 13 Jbeta primers. Some clones are missing from TCRdb's copy, which holds only in-frame ones; the method was immunoSEQ multiplex PCR. The sample consists of approximately 86,000 clones, 60% to 80% of them appearing once. As regards this clone: Antigen unknown.

The TCR sequence derives from a man in his sixties in good health and CMV-seronegative. Sequencing was performed on PBMCs.

The CDR3 nucleotides are TGCGCCAGCAGCCATAACCTCAGGACTAGCGGTTACAATGAGCAGTTCTTC. Protein product: CASSHNLRTSGYNEQFF. The gene calls are TRBV4-1 and TRBJ2-1, with 10 bases aligning to TRBD2. The length of the CDR3 is 17 residues. J gave up 4 bases and V 3 bases, and 9 bases lay outside the gene matches. Germline V gene sequence: CDR1 MGHRA, CDR2 YSYEKL.